This entry lists 26 T cell receptor beta chains sequenced from one sample in a study of Ad26.COV2.S vaccination and SARS-CoV-2 variants. Libraries were prepared by immunoSEQ multiplex PCR; TCRdb keeps only in-frame clonotypes and omits some of them. The data contain about 320,000 clones, around four fifths of them singletons. The treatment denotes: some 19 received Ad26.COV2.S at low or high dose, single or two shots; several received placebo; per-sample allocation not given. Collection of samples fell on day 63 after the first vaccine or placebo injection. Sequenced material: peripheral blood, taken in a trial of Ad26.COV2.S vaccine versus placebo. The source is a person between 18 and 65 years old who received the Ad26.COV2.S COVID-19 vaccine or a placebo.

The V gene is TRBV7-3, the J gene TRBJ1-1, with 7 bases matching TRBD1. Germline lookup yields CDR1 SGHTA and CDR2 FQGTGA. The CDR3 spans 16 residues. With V trimmed by 5 bases and J by 7 bases, 16 bases remained unmatched. Written as DNA, the CDR3 is TGTGCCAGCAGCCCCTCCTCACAGGGGCGAGGGAGTGAAGCTTTCTTT. It yields the protein CASSPSSQGRGSEAFF. The variable domain in full, with the rest retrieved from reference TRBV7-3 and TRBJ1-1, is GAGVSQTPSNKVTEKGKYVELRCDPISGHTALYWYRQSLGQGPEFLIYFQGTGAADDSGLPNDRFFAVRPEGSVSTLKIQRTERGDSAVYLCASSPSSQGRGSEAFFGQGTRLTVV.

The CDR3 DNA reads as TGTGCCAGCAGTCCATACTTCAGCTCCTACGAGCAGTACTTC. As protein: CASSPYFSSYEQYF. The chain recombines TRBV6-5 with TRBJ2-7, with D hard to call. V was pared by 5 bases and J by 0 bases, with 11 bases between. The length of the CDR3 is 14 residues. Germline V gene data show CDR1 as MNHEY and CDR2 as SVGAGI.

The V gene is TRBV15, the J gene TRBJ2-2, with TRBD1 identical over 7 bases. The CDR3 is 15 amino acids. Trimming at V came to 3 bases and at J to 7 bases, leaving 8 bases not matched to a gene. Germline lookup yields CDR1 LNHNV and CDR2 YYDKDF (reference sequence). CDR3 in DNA: TGTGCCACCAGCAGGATCCGACAGGGCGTCGGGGAGCTGTTTTTT. It yields the protein CATSRIRQGVGELFF.

The chain carries TRBV6-6 and TRBJ2-7; 7 nucleotides match TRBD1. The CDR3 runs to 13 residues. Germline V gene data show CDR1 as MNHNY and CDR2 as SVGAGI (reference sequence). The J segment lost 2 bases and the V segment lost 5 bases, leaving 3 bases of the junction unmatched. The CDR3, as DNA: TGTGCCAGCAGTACAGGGGCAGCCTACGAGCAGTACTTC. Encoded protein: CASSTGAAYEQYF.

The rearrangement joins TRBV14 to TRBJ2-1; D is unresolved. This CDR3 is 19 amino acids long. CDR1 and CDR2 from the germline V gene are SGHDN and FVKESK. V gave up 3 bases and J gave up 0 bases, with 21 bases separating them. This CDR3 reads CASSQVNSVRTRSYNEQFF. Here the CDR3 DNA reads TGTGCCAGCAGCCAGGTAAACAGCGTGCGGACCCGCTCCTACAATGAGCAGTTCTTC.

Written as DNA, the CDR3 is TGTGCCAGCAGTCCCTGGGGGGGTGGCTACACCTTC. As protein: CASSPWGGGYTF. V gene TRBV2 combines with J gene TRBJ1-2, with D perhaps TRBD1 (5 bases). The CDR3 is 12 amino acids. Per germline, CDR1 SNHLY and CDR2 FYNNEI. Deletions cut 5 bases from V and 7 bases from J, with 11 bases between.

As for this clone: The same CDR3 is also encoded by other DNA sequences in this sample. The V call is TRBV5-1, the J call TRBJ2-1; 10 bases match TRBD2. Germline CDR1 and CDR2: SGHRS and YFSETQ. The CDR3 runs to 15 residues. Unmatched junction bases numbered 2, after V lost 4 bases and J lost 1 base. As DNA, the CDR3 is TGCGCCAGCAGCAAGACTAGCGGGTCCTACAATGAGCAGTTCTTC. Its protein is CASSKTSGSYNEQFF.

This clone appeared a few times. The genes are TRBV6-1 and TRBJ2-6, with unresolved D. In germline, CDR1 is MNHNS, CDR2 SASEGT. Trimming removed 3 bases at V and 0 bases at J, with 6 bases between. This CDR3 comprises 15 residues. The CDR3 DNA follows: TGTGCCAGCAGTGATTTGGGCTCTGGGGCCAACGTCCTGACTTTC. Amino acids: CASSDLGSGANVLTF.

The genes are TRBV20-1 and TRBJ1-1, with D hard to call. V dropped 5 bases and J dropped 8 bases, with 9 bases sitting between them. Germline lookup yields CDR1 DFQATT and CDR2 SNEGSKA (reference sequence). CDR3 length: 10 residues. The DNA for the CDR3 is TGCAGTGCTTTTACCAAAGAAGCTTTCTTT. It translates to CSAFTKEAFF.

The genes are TRBV7-9 and TRBJ1-2, with TRBD1 identical over 9 bases. Germline CDR1 reads SEHNR; CDR2 reads FQNEAQ (reference sequence). CDR3 length: 15 amino acids. The V and J ends lost 5 bases and 3 bases, in that order; junction bases with no gene match: 7. The CDR3 loop reads CASSSWTGDDYGYTF. The CDR3 DNA reads TGTGCCAGCAGCAGTTGGACAGGGGATGACTATGGCTACACCTTC.

The V call is TRBV5-5, the J call TRBJ2-7; no reliable D call. The CDR3 is made up of 14 amino acids. Germline V CDR1 and CDR2: SGHKS, YYEKEE (reference sequence). Trimming took off 4 bases at V and 0 bases at J, with 11 bases between the two ends. As DNA, the CDR3 is TGTGCCAGCAGCCGGACGGTGAGCTCCTACGAGCAGTACTTC. It translates to CASSRTVSSYEQYF.

V gene TRBV5-1 combines with J gene TRBJ2-5; TRBD1 is a possible D gene (6 bases). In germline, CDR1 is SGHRS, CDR2 YFSETQ. The CDR3 loop spans 15 amino acids. The V end was cut by 0 bases, the J end by 5 bases, with 14 bases between. CDR3 DNA sequence: TGCGCCAGCAGCTTGGGACAGGTGACTTCCGAGACCCAGTACTTC. This codes for CASSLGQVTSETQYF.

The gene calls are TRBV7-8 and TRBJ1-3; maybe TRBD1 (5 bases). The CDR3 runs to 18 residues. Trimming took 5 bases from V and 2 from J, leaving 22 bases between them. Germline V gene sequence: CDR1 SGHVS, CDR2 FQNEAQ. The CDR3 DNA reads as TGTGCCAGCAGCCCTATGGGGCTCACCCGTTACGCTGGAAACACCATATATTTT. It is translated as CASSPMGLTRYAGNTIYF. The full variable domain, completed using reference TRBV7-8 and TRBJ1-3, is GAGVSQSPRYKVAKRGQDVALRCDPISGHVSLFWYQQALGQGPEFLTYFQNEAQLDKSGLPSDRFFAERPEGSVSTLKIQRTQQEDSAVYLCASSPMGLTRYAGNTIYFGEGSWLTVV.

This chain joins TRBV7-9 and TRBJ2-5, with TRBD2 matching over 8 bases. Germline V gene sequence: CDR1 SEHNR, CDR2 FQNEAQ (reference sequence). V dropped 2 bases and J dropped 4; count of bases not matched to a gene: 18. The CDR3 is 19 amino acids. The CDR3 DNA reads as TGTGCCAGCAGCTTAAGGGCGGGGGGCCCCAACCGCTATCCAGAGACCCAGTACTTC. This sequence encodes CASSLRAGGPNRYPETQYF.

This chain joins TRBV12-5 and TRBJ1-2; 7 bases agree with TRBD1. The CDR3 is 14 amino acids. V lost 3 bases and J lost 5; bases outside the gene matches: 6. Germline-derived CDR1 and CDR2 are LGHNT and FRNRAP. CDR3 nucleotide sequence: TGTGCTAGTGGTTTACGGGACAGCCAATATGGCTACACCTTC. Its protein product is CASGLRDSQYGYTF.

This chain joins TRBV5-6 and TRBJ2-7; D is ambiguous. With 3 bases removed from V and 0 bases from J, the gap between germline ends came to 7 bases. Germline V gives CDR1 SGHDT, CDR2 YYEEEE. The CDR3 sequence is 13 residues long. In DNA, the CDR3 is TGTGCCAGCAGCTCGGCCAGCTCCTACGAGCAGTACTTC. This encodes CASSSASSYEQYF.

The chain joins TRBV18 to TRBJ2-2; TRBD2 aligns across 10 bases. V shed 2 bases and J 4 bases; nucleotides not matched to a gene: 10. Germline CDR1 and CDR2: KGHSH and LQKENI. This CDR3 comprises 18 residues. The CDR3 reads CASSPDYTSGTSTGELFF. The CDR3 DNA reads as TGTGCCAGCTCACCAGACTATACTAGCGGGACGAGCACCGGGGAGCTGTTTTTT. Filled out from reference TRBV18 and TRBJ2-2, the complete variable domain reads NAGVMQNPRHLVRRRGQEARLRCSPMKGHSHVYWYRQLPEEGLKFMVYLQKENIIDESGMPKERFSAEFPKEGPSILRIQQVVRGDSAAYFCASSPDYTSGTSTGELFFGEGSRLTVL.

The rearrangement links TRBV5-4 to TRBJ2-7; 9 bases are a match to TRBD1. The V and J ends lost 4 bases and 7 bases, in that order; junction bases with no gene match: 15. Germline V gives CDR1 SGHNT, CDR2 YYREEE (reference sequence). CDR3 length: 16 residues. The CDR3 DNA is TGTGCCAGCAGCCCACGCCGTTGGGACAGGGTGGGTGAGCAGTACTTC. This translates into CASSPRRWDRVGEQYF. The entire variable domain, with the rest obtained from reference TRBV5-4 and TRBJ2-7, is as follows: ETGVTQSPTHLIKTRGQQVTLRCSSQSGHNTVSWYQQALGQGPQFIFQYYREEENGRGNFPPRFSGLQFPNYSSELNVNALELDDSALYLCASSPRRWDRVGEQYFGPGTRLTVT.

This chain uses TRBV11-2 with TRBJ2-4; 11 bases agree with TRBD2. CDR3 length equals 15 residues. Germline-derived CDR1 and CDR2 are SGHAT and FQNNGV. V was clipped by 7 bases and J by 10 bases; unmatched bases: 12. The CDR3, as DNA: TGTGCCAGCACTACGTACTCCGGGACTAGCGGAATTCAGTACTTC. It yields the protein CASTTYSGTSGIQYF.

This chain joins TRBV7-3 and TRBJ2-7, with no clear D. CDR1 is SGHTA, CDR2 FQGTGA, per germline. The CDR3 spans 15 residues. The ends were cut back, 3 bases at V and 5 bases at J, with 17 bases in the middle. CDR3 DNA: TGTGCCAGCAGCTTCGTTAGGTCCCCATCCCACGAGCAGTACTTC. This translates into CASSFVRSPSHEQYF.

The rearrangement joins TRBV5-1 to TRBJ2-2, with D possibly being TRBD1 (5 bases). Germline-derived CDR1 and CDR2 are SGHRS and YFSETQ. The V and J ends lost 6 bases and 6 bases respectively, with 15 bases between them. This CDR3 has 14 residues. The CDR3 DNA is TGCGCCAGCAATGTAGGGGCCAACGCCGGGGAGCTGTTTTTT. Its protein product is CASNVGANAGELFF.

The chain recombines TRBV6-5 with TRBJ2-7; 8 bases align to TRBD2. V was clipped by 0 bases and J by 4 bases; unmatched bases: 5. Germline V gene lookup returns CDR1 MNHEY and CDR2 SVGAGI. The CDR3 runs 15 residues. The CDR3 loop is CASSYSSGTSYEQYF. CDR3 DNA: TGTGCCAGCAGTTACTCTTCTGGGACTAGTTACGAGCAGTACTTC.

The rearrangement links TRBV2 to TRBJ1-1, with a weak D call TRBD1 (5 bases). The CDR3 has 13 residues. Germline V gene lookup returns CDR1 SNHLY and CDR2 FYNNEI. V was clipped by 7 bases and J by 4 bases, with 13 bases between them. In DNA form, the CDR3 reads TGTGCCAGCACGGCAGGGAGAGGCACTGAAGCTTTCTTT. It is translated as CASTAGRGTEAFF.

The sample holds a few counts of this clone. This sequence joins TRBV5-6 and TRBJ2-7; TRBD2 agrees at 10 bases. V was pared by 3 bases and J by 6 bases, with 15 bases of the junction left unmatched. The CDR3 has 17 amino acids. In germline, CDR1 is SGHDT, CDR2 YYEEEE. The CDR3 is CASSWGGLAGATGEQYF. In DNA, the CDR3 is TGTGCCAGCAGCTGGGGAGGCCTAGCGGGGGCCACGGGCGAGCAGTACTTC. Variable domain in full (rest from reference TRBV5-6 and TRBJ2-7): DAGVTQSPTHLIKTRGQQVTLRCSPKSGHDTVSWYQQALGQGPQFIFQYYEEEERQRGNFPDRFSGHQFPNYSSELNVNALLLGDSALYLCASSWGGLAGATGEQYFGPGTRLTVT.

The genes are TRBV14 and TRBJ2-5; TRBD2 aligns across 7 bases. Unmatched junction bases numbered 8, after V lost 1 base and J lost 3 bases. Germline V gene sequence: CDR1 SGHDN, CDR2 FVKESK. The CDR3 totals 16 residues. The CDR3 loop reads CASSQVRGVVEETQYF. In DNA form, the CDR3 reads TGTGCCAGCAGCCAAGTCCGGGGGGTAGTCGAAGAGACCCAGTACTTC.

The V and J genes are TRBV11-2 and TRBJ2-1; D is perhaps TRBD2 (6 bases). Germline-derived CDR1 and CDR2 are SGHAT and FQNNGV. V lost 1 base to trimming and J lost 13 bases, with 8 bases between them. This CDR3 contains 11 residues. The CDR3, as DNA: TGTGCCAGCAGCTTAGGGACTAAACAGTTCTTC. Encoded protein: CASSLGTKQFF. Variable domain in full (rest from reference TRBV11-2 and TRBJ2-1): EAGVAQSPRYKIIEKRQSVAFWCNPISGHATLYWYQQILGQGPKLLIQFQNNGVVDDSQLPKDRFSAERLKGVDSTLKIQPAKLEDSAVYLCASSLGTKQFFGPGTRLTVL.